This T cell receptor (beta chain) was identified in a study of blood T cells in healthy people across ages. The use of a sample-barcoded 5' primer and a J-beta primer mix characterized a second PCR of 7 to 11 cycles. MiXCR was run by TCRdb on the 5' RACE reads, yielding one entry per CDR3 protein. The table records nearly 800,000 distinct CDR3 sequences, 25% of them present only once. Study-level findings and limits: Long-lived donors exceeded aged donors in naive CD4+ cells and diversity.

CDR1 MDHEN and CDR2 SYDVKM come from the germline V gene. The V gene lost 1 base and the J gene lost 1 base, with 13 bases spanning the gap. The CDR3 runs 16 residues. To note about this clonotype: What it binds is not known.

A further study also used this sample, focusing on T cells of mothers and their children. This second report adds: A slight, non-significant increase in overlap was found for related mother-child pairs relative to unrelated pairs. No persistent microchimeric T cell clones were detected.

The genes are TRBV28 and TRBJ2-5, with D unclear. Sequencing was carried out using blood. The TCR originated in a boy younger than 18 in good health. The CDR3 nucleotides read TGTGCCAGCAGTTTATCCGTGGGAAGGGTCCAAGAGACCCAGTACTTC. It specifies CASSLSVGRVQETQYF.